This T cell receptor beta chain was found in a study of blood T cell repertoires in COVID-19. Study in general: Collection of acute and convalescent COVID-19 samples took place in the United States, Italy and Spain. Sources were T cells, B-cell-depleted T cells, or PBMCs; the material itself was cDNA or gDNA.

Original handling: The assay estimated nucleated cells by amplifying reference gene primers. Clones were sequenced by immunoSEQ multiplex PCR, and TCRdb holds only the in-frame ones, with some missing. V and J calls and clone size are copied from that table; D and trimming were computed from the DNA. The profile shows 60,000 or so clones, around 75% of them singletons. V dropped 3 bases and J dropped 5 bases, with 13 bases sitting between them. This CDR3 is 14 amino acids long. CDR1 is SGHDN, CDR2 FVKESK, per germline. Input material: peripheral blood. The J gene is TRBJ1-1, the V gene TRBV14; a possible D gene is TRBD1 (5 bases). The sequence came from a human donor in a cohort sampled during active COVID-19. In nucleotides, the CDR3 is TGTGCCAGCAGCCACACCCGGGGGGAGACTGAAGCTTTCTTT. Protein: CASSHTRGETEAFF.